This T cell receptor beta chain was retrieved from a study of identical twins. Whole-study results and caveats: The study found excess low generation probability among twin-shared out-of-frame alpha sequences.

This CDR3 is 12 amino acids long. Germline values: CDR1 DFQATT, CDR2 SNEGSKA (reference sequence). V was shortened by 2 bases and J by 5 bases, with 9 bases between the two germline ends. This clonotype occurred many times. Its cognate antigen is unknown. A universal primer binding site was introduced by template switching. The final cDNA contained unique molecular identifiers. TCRdb reprocessed the 5' RACE reads with MiXCR, giving one entry per CDR3 protein. This sample has some 560,000 distinct CDR3 sequences; nearly 10% occur once, and the top ten carry 2.5% to 3.5%. These data are also associated with another study on yellow fever vaccine responses in identical twins. That paper notes: As reported, the vaccine T cell response of twins seemed partly convergent and partly personalized.

Material for sequencing was PBMCs. The genes are TRBV20-1 and TRBJ2-5; D is ambiguous. This TCR came from a woman aged 18 to 35 in good health. This chain's CDR3 is CSARRLGETQYF. DNA of the CDR3: TGCAGTGCTAGACGGCTGGGCGAGACCCAGTACTTC.